This T cell receptor (beta chain) was documented in a study of blood T cells in healthy people across ages. For the second PCR, which ran for 7 to 11 cycles, a sample-barcoded 5' primer and a J-beta primer mix were used. TCRdb re-called the 5' RACE reads through MiXCR, storing one row per CDR3 protein. Of roughly 800,000 distinct CDR3 sequences detected, 58% appear once; the ten largest clones hold roughly 22%. The CDR3 extends over 14 amino acids. Trimming cost V 5 bases and J 6 bases; bases outside gene matches: 6. The V gene's germline CDR1 is SGHTA and CDR2 FQGTGA. The sequenced sample consisted of blood. This TCR was sampled from a young man in good health. The chain has TRBV7-3 and TRBJ2-2; 7 bases are a match to TRBD2. CDR3 residues: CASSLGLESGELFF. CDR3 coding DNA: TGTGCCAGCAGCCTCGGACTAGAATCCGGGGAGCTGTTTTTT.